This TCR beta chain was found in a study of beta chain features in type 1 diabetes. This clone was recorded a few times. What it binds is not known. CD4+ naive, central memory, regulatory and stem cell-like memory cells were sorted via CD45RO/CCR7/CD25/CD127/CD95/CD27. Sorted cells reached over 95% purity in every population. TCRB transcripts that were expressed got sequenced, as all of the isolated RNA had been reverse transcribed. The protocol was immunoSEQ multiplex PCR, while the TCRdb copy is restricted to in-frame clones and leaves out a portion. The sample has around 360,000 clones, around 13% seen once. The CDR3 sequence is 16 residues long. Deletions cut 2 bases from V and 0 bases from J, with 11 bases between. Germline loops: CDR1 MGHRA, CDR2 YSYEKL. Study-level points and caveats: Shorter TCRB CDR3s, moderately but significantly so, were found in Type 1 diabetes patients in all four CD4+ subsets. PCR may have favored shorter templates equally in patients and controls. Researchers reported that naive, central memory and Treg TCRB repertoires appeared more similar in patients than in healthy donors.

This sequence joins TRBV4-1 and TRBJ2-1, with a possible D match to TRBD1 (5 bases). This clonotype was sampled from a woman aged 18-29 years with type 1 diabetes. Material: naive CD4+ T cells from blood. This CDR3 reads CASSQPRARSYNEQFF. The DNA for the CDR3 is TGCGCCAGCAGCCAACCCAGGGCCCGCTCCTACAATGAGCAGTTCTTC.